A single sample is the source of the 14 T cell receptor beta chains below, sequenced in a study of OX40 agonist ivuxolimab in advanced cancers. Clones were sequenced by immunoSEQ multiplex PCR, and TCRdb holds only the in-frame ones, with some missing. Among about 72,000 clones listed, 85% to 90% were seen once. This material consisted of CD4+ or CD8+ T cells sorted from blood, taken in a trial of the OX40 agonist ivuxolimab. These receptor sequences come from an adult with an advanced solid tumor such as melanoma, head and neck, liver or kidney cancer.

This chain connects TRBV19 to TRBJ2-7, with 7 bases lining up with TRBD1. Per the germline V gene, CDR1 is LNHDA and CDR2 is SQIVND (reference sequence). The CDR3 spans 11 residues. J lost 5 bases, V lost 9 bases, and 4 bases had no gene match. This chain's CDR3 is CASSDRDEQYF. CDR3 bases: TGTGCCAGCAGTGACAGGGACGAGCAGTACTTC.

V usage is TRBV28 and J usage is TRBJ2-3; D uncertain. This CDR3 region has 14 residues. Trimming stripped 6 bases from V and 4 bases from J, with 14 bases between. The V gene's germline CDR1 is MDHEN and CDR2 SYDVKM. CDR3 nucleotides: TGTGCCAGCAGCCCTTTGTTCCTGGCAGATACGCAGTATTTT. Translated: CASSPLFLADTQYF.

The chain carries TRBV6-1 and TRBJ2-7; D is unresolved. The CDR3 totals 14 residues. Trimming pared 8 bases from V and 2 bases from J, leaving 16 bases between. Germline V gene lookup returns CDR1 MNHNS and CDR2 SASEGT. The CDR3 DNA is TGTGCCAGCCGTGCGCCCGCCAACCCCTACGAGCAGTACTTC. Protein: CASRAPANPYEQYF.

The CDR3 DNA reads as TGCGCCAGCAGCTCGTTGGGACCACTCAATGAGCAGTTCTTC. It codes for CASSSLGPLNEQFF. The J gene is TRBJ2-1, the V gene TRBV5-1; either TRBD1 or TRBD2 may fit D (5 bases each). CDR1 and CDR2 (germline): SGHRS, YFSETQ. The CDR3 has 14 residues. The germline V and J ends were trimmed by 3 bases and 6 bases, with 13 bases remaining between them.

About this clone: An end of the junction does not agree with germline; a read error may underlie this. The chain employs TRBV7-7 and TRBJ2-3; 13 bases fit TRBD2. The CDR3 is 15 amino acids. In germline, CDR1 is SSHAT, CDR2 FNYEAQ (reference sequence). CDR3 nucleotides: TGTGCTAGCAGCCCGACTAGCGGGGGGTCTGATACGCAGTATTTT. It specifies CASSPTSGGSDTQYF.

V gene TRBV7-6 combines with J gene TRBJ2-1, with D perhaps TRBD2 (6 bases). V lost 1 base to trimming and J lost 3 bases, with 10 bases between them. Per germline, CDR1 SGHVS and CDR2 FNYEAQ. This CDR3 comprises 15 residues. The CDR3 reads CASSLDGGNYNEQFF. As DNA, the CDR3 is TGTGCCAGCAGCTTAGATGGGGGGAACTACAATGAGCAGTTCTTC.

The chain uses TRBV5-1 and TRBJ2-3; D is perhaps TRBD1 or TRBD2 (7 bases each). The CDR3 covers 15 residues. Germline values: CDR1 SGHRS, CDR2 YFSETQ. V lost 0 bases to trimming and J lost 2 bases, with 10 bases between them. The CDR3 DNA sequence: TGCGCCAGCAGCTTGGCAGGGGGGGACACAGATACGCAGTATTTT. Its protein product is CASSLAGGDTDTQYF.

This clone was counted a single time. The J gene is TRBJ2-7, the V gene TRBV7-8, with no clear D. Trimming pared 1 base from V and 6 bases from J, leaving 10 bases between. Germline values: CDR1 SGHVS, CDR2 FQNEAQ. The length of the CDR3 is 13 residues. This CDR3 is CASSLGGEREQYF. The CDR3 nucleotides are TGTGCCAGCAGCTTAGGAGGCGAGCGCGAGCAGTACTTC. Looking up the rest from reference TRBV7-8 and TRBJ2-7 gives the full variable domain: GAGVSQSPRYKVAKRGQDVALRCDPISGHVSLFWYQQALGQGPEFLTYFQNEAQLDKSGLPSDRFFAERPEGSVSTLKIQRTQQEDSAVYLCASSLGGEREQYFGPGTRLTVT.

The V call is TRBV5-5, the J call TRBJ1-2, with D hard to call. The CDR3 loop spans 12 amino acids. CDR1 is SGHKS and CDR2 is YYEKEE in the germline V gene (reference sequence). Deletions cut 0 bases from V and 4 bases from J, with 4 bases between. The CDR3 region has the DNA TGTGCCAGCAGCTTGGAGTTCTATGGCTACACCTTC. Protein: CASSLEFYGYTF.

This rearrangement joins TRBV19 to TRBJ1-1, with 9 bases identical to TRBD1. V trimming: 6 bases; J trimming: 5 bases; junction bases outside the gene matches: 13. CDR1 and CDR2 (germline): LNHDA, SQIVND (reference sequence). This CDR3 is 16 amino acids long. The DNA of the CDR3 is TGTGCCAGTAGGAGTACAGGGGGCGCTTGGTTTACTGAAGCTTTCTTT. It is translated as CASRSTGGAWFTEAFF.

V is TRBV7-9 and J is TRBJ1-2; the D gene is possibly TRBD1 (5 bases). This CDR3 comprises 13 residues. In germline, CDR1 is SEHNR, CDR2 FQNEAQ (reference sequence). V dropped 3 bases and J dropped 5 bases, with 10 bases sitting between them. The CDR3 bases are TGTGCCAGCAGCTTCGAGGGGTTGTATGGCTACACCTTC. This translates into CASSFEGLYGYTF. The full variable domain, its missing parts supplied by reference TRBV7-9 and TRBJ1-2, is DTGVSQNPRHKITKRGQNVTFRCDPISEHNRLYWYRQTLGQGPEFLTYFQNEAQLEKSRLLSDRFSAERPKGSFSTLEIQRTEQGDSAMYLCASSFEGLYGYTFGSGTRLTVV.

The V gene is TRBV27, the J gene TRBJ1-5; 8 bases agree with TRBD1. Germline V gene lookup returns CDR1 MNHEY and CDR2 SMNVEV (reference sequence). This CDR3 region has 13 residues. Losses at the gene ends were 6 bases for V and 7 bases for J; bases not matched to a gene: 5. The CDR3 DNA follows: TGTGCCAGCAGGGGACAGGTCGGGCAGCCCCAGCATTTT. Protein product: CASRGQVGQPQHF.

The gene calls are TRBV7-9 and TRBJ1-5; tentatively, D is TRBD1 (6 bases). V was trimmed by 1 base and J by 7 bases, leaving 14 bases between them. This CDR3 comprises 15 residues. Germline-derived CDR1 and CDR2 are SEHNR and FQNEAQ (reference sequence). The CDR3 coding sequence is TGTGCCAGCAGCTTAGGACAGTGGGGGGGCCAGCCCCAGCATTTT. Protein: CASSLGQWGGQPQHF.

This clone was found a few times. The chain is built from TRBV5-1 and TRBJ1-5; D gene unclear. The germline V and J ends were trimmed by 0 bases and 0 bases, with 7 bases remaining between them. The CDR3 contains 15 residues. Germline V gene lookup returns CDR1 SGHRS and CDR2 YFSETQ. The CDR3 loop reads CASSLADPSNQPQHF. CDR3 nucleotides: TGCGCCAGCAGCTTGGCAGACCCTAGCAATCAGCCCCAGCATTTT.